A selection of T cell receptor beta chains follows, all from one sample in a study of blood T cells in healthy people across ages. Each CDR3 protein gets one entry after TCRdb re-called the 5' RACE reads with MiXCR. The sample carries some 800,000 distinct CDR3 sequences, roughly 25% recorded once. These same data were also listed under a study on T cells of mothers and their children.

Material for sequencing was blood. Receptors originate from a boy aged 5-17 years in good health. The CDR3 runs from the conserved cysteine through the conserved F or W. Fields, in order: D gene, J gene, V gene, clone size, CDR3 protein, CDR3 DNA. D genes are given only for firm matches. Clone size is stated in some rows and not others, as once, few, many or a class when expanded.

D: TRBD1
J: TRBJ2-7
V: TRBV3-1
size: many
CDR3: CASTERQGYYEQYF
DNA: TGTGCCAGCACCGAGAGACAGGGGTACTACGAGCAGTACTTC

D: TRBD1
J: TRBJ2-3
V: TRBV7-3
size: .
CDR3: CASSASTGGNTDTQYF
DNA: TGTGCCAGCAGCGCCTCGACAGGGGGCAACACAGATACGCAGTATTTT

D: TRBD1
J: TRBJ2-1
V: TRBV5-1
size: few
CDR3: CASFKDRSNEQFF
DNA: TGCGCCAGCTTTAAGGACAGGAGCAATGAGCAGTTCTTC

D: .
J: TRBJ2-3
V: TRBV14
size: .
CDR3: CASSRGLEVDTQYF
DNA: TGTGCCAGCAGCCGTGGGTTGGAGGTCGATACGCAGTATTTT

D: .
J: TRBJ2-7
V: TRBV3-1
size: few
CDR3: CASSQGFSATYEQYF
DNA: TGTGCCAGCAGCCAAGGCTTTAGCGCGACCTACGAGCAGTACTTC

D: TRBD2
J: TRBJ2-3
V: TRBV5-6
size: few
CDR3: CASSPSGGHQYF
DNA: TGTGCCAGCAGCCCAAGCGGGGGGCACCAGTATTTT

D: .
J: TRBJ1-2
V: TRBV4-3
size: .
CDR3: CASSQDLQGTPYGYTF
DNA: TGCGCCAGCAGCCAAGATCTTCAGGGGACCCCCTATGGCTACACCTTC

D: .
J: TRBJ2-7
V: TRBV28
size: .
CDR3: CASSLSIGGYEQYF
DNA: TGTGCCAGCAGTTTATCCATTGGCGGCTACGAGCAGTACTTC

D: .
J: TRBJ2-3
V: TRBV7-2
size: .
CDR3: CASSLVLAGSTDTQYF
DNA: TGTGCCAGCAGCTTGGTGCTGGCCGGAAGCACAGATACGCAGTATTTT

D: .
J: TRBJ2-3
V: TRBV20-1
size: few
CDR3: CSARRVATDTQYF
DNA: TGCAGTGCTCGCAGGGTAGCGACAGATACGCAGTATTTT

D: TRBD1
J: TRBJ2-5
V: TRBV11-2
size: few
CDR3: CASSSIGGPQGTQYF
DNA: TGTGCCAGCAGCTCCATAGGGGGCCCCCAAGGGACCCAGTACTTC

D: TRBD1
J: TRBJ2-7
V: TRBV14
size: few
CDR3: CASSQEGSGGRYEQYF
DNA: TGTGCCAGCAGCCAAGAAGGCTCAGGGGGCAGGTACGAGCAGTACTTC

D: .
J: TRBJ2-2
V: TRBV27
size: .
CDR3: CASSISGRPTGELFF
DNA: TGTGCCAGCAGTATCTCGGGACGGCCCACCGGGGAGCTGTTTTTT

D: TRBD2
J: TRBJ2-2
V: TRBV28
size: .
CDR3: CASSSSFLAEYTGELFF
DNA: TGTGCCAGCAGTTCTTCCTTTCTAGCGGAATACACCGGGGAGCTGTTTTTT

D: .
J: TRBJ1-3
V: TRBV12-3/TRBV12-4
size: .
CDR3: CASSRGGRGGGNTIYF
DNA: TGTGCCAGCAGCCGCGGGGGGCGAGGGGGAGGAAACACCATATATTTT

D: .
J: TRBJ2-2
V: TRBV6-4
size: .
CDR3: CASSETNTGELFF
DNA: TGTGCCAGCAGTGAGACAAACACCGGGGAGCTGTTTTTT

D: .
J: TRBJ2-7
V: TRBV28
size: .
CDR3: CAGSKSYIKSGTDYEQYF
DNA: TGTGCCGGCAGTAAAAGCTATATCAAAAGCGGGACAGACTACGAGCAGTACTTC

D: TRBD2
J: TRBJ2-5
V: TRBV7-9
size: .
CDR3: CASSLILAGSQETQYF
DNA: TGTGCCAGCAGCTTGATTCTAGCGGGGTCTCAAGAGACCCAGTACTTC

D: .
J: TRBJ1-1
V: TRBV4-3
size: .
CDR3: CASSQKYGGWAFF
DNA: TGCGCCAGCAGCCAAAAATATGGGGGATGGGCTTTCTTT

D: .
J: TRBJ1-2
V: TRBV5-4
size: .
CDR3: CASSLGYGVYGYTF
DNA: TGTGCCAGCAGCCTTGGTTACGGGGTTTATGGCTACACCTTC

D: .
J: TRBJ1-5
V: TRBV28
size: few
CDR3: CVSEGNNQPQHF
DNA: TGTGTAAGCGAGGGGAACAATCAGCCCCAGCATTTT

D: TRBD2
J: TRBJ2-1
V: TRBV4-2
size: few
CDR3: CASSQEMGLSYNEQFF
DNA: TGTGCCAGCAGCCAAGAGATGGGACTATCATACAATGAGCAGTTCTTC

D: .
J: TRBJ1-4
V: TRBV4-3
size: few
CDR3: CASSRTPATNEKLFF
DNA: TGCGCCAGCAGCCGGACACCGGCAACTAATGAAAAACTGTTTTTT

D: TRBD1
J: TRBJ1-2
V: TRBV6-5
size: .
CDR3: CASRGTGGYGYTF
DNA: TGTGCCTCCAGGGGGACAGGGGGCTATGGCTACACCTTC

D: TRBD2
J: TRBJ2-5
V: TRBV28
size: .
CDR3: CASSLILAGEETQYF
DNA: TGTGCCAGCAGTTTAATACTAGCGGGGGAAGAGACCCAGTACTTC

D: TRBD2
J: TRBJ2-7
V: TRBV27
size: few
CDR3: CASSSRLGRAGFEQYF
DNA: TGTGCCAGCAGTTCCCGGCTCGGGAGGGCCGGTTTCGAGCAGTACTTC

D: TRBD1
J: TRBJ2-7
V: TRBV7-9
size: many
CDR3: CASSFRDRPYEQYF
DNA: TGTGCCAGCAGCTTCCGGGACAGACCCTACGAGCAGTACTTC

D: .
J: TRBJ1-4
V: TRBV4-3
size: .
CDR3: CASSPTPGSANEKLFF
DNA: TGCGCCAGCAGCCCAACCCCAGGGTCTGCTAATGAAAAACTGTTTTTT

D: .
J: TRBJ2-7
V: TRBV20-1
size: few
CDR3: CSASEQDTLNEQYF
DNA: TGCAGTGCTAGCGAACAGGACACCCTAAACGAGCAGTACTTC

D: TRBD1
J: TRBJ1-3
V: TRBV3-1
size: few
CDR3: CASSQATGLSGNTIYF
DNA: TGTGCCAGCAGCCAAGCGACAGGGCTCTCTGGAAACACCATATATTTT

D: .
J: TRBJ2-7
V: TRBV7-2
size: few
CDR3: CASSLVPQGGGIGLNEQYF
DNA: TGTGCCAGCAGCTTAGTACCGCAGGGCGGAGGGATAGGTCTAAACGAGCAGTACTTC

D: TRBD1
J: TRBJ1-1
V: TRBV19
size: few
CDR3: CASTDSQGVLNTEAFF
DNA: TGTGCCAGTACCGACTCACAGGGGGTGTTGAACACTGAAGCTTTCTTT

D: .
J: TRBJ2-3
V: TRBV3-1
size: few
CDR3: CASSLRGTRTDTQYF
DNA: TGTGCCAGCAGCCTGCGGGGGACAAGGACAGATACGCAGTATTTT

D: .
J: TRBJ2-1
V: TRBV3-1
size: .
CDR3: CASSQGTVIRNEQFF
DNA: TGTGCCAGCAGCCAAGGTACAGTTATTCGGAATGAGCAGTTCTTC

D: TRBD1
J: TRBJ1-1
V: TRBV25-1
size: few
CDR3: CASRGQGDTEAFF
DNA: TGTGCCAGCAGAGGACAGGGAGACACTGAAGCTTTCTTT

D: TRBD2
J: TRBJ2-1
V: TRBV28
size: many
CDR3: CASSSLNWGLKIYNEQFF
DNA: TGTGCCAGCAGTTCATTGAACTGGGGACTAAAAATTTACAATGAGCAGTTCTTC

D: .
J: TRBJ2-7
V: TRBV5-8
size: .
CDR3: CASSLRAGRLGTYEQYF
DNA: TGTGCCAGCAGCTTGAGGGCGGGGCGGCTTGGAACCTACGAGCAGTACTTC

D: TRBD1
J: TRBJ2-1
V: TRBV7-6
size: few
CDR3: CASSLEWTGSNEQFF
DNA: TGTGCCAGCAGCTTAGAGTGGACAGGGAGCAATGAGCAGTTCTTC

D: .
J: TRBJ1-1
V: TRBV12-3/TRBV12-4
size: .
CDR3: CASSFVEGYTEAFF
DNA: TGTGCCAGCAGTTTCGTTGAGGGGTACACTGAAGCTTTCTTT

D: .
J: TRBJ2-5
V: TRBV7-2
size: few
CDR3: CASSLSGRAKETQYF
DNA: TGTGCCAGCAGCTTGTCCGGACGGGCGAAAGAGACCCAGTACTTC

D: .
J: TRBJ1-3
V: TRBV25-1
size: .
CDR3: CASSEYWASGNTIYF
DNA: TGTGCCAGCAGTGAATATTGGGCATCCGGAAACACCATATATTTT

D: .
J: TRBJ1-4
V: TRBV18
size: few
CDR3: CASSPHADEKLFF
DNA: TGTGCCAGCTCACCACATGCTGATGAAAAACTGTTTTTT

D: TRBD2
J: TRBJ2-4
V: TRBV7-9
size: few
CDR3: CASSLDPSGNPTKNIQYF
DNA: TGTGCCAGCAGCTTAGATCCTAGCGGGAATCCAACCAAAAACATTCAGTACTTC

D: .
J: TRBJ2-7
V: TRBV12-3/TRBV12-4
size: .
CDR3: CASRIDILSYEQYF
DNA: TGTGCCAGCAGGATCGACATTCTCTCCTACGAGCAGTACTTC

D: .
J: TRBJ2-3
V: TRBV6-1
size: .
CDR3: CASINRGTDTQYF
DNA: TGTGCCAGCATTAACAGGGGCACAGATACGCAGTATTTT

D: .
J: TRBJ1-4
V: TRBV28
size: .
CDR3: CASSSSGVGATNEKLFF
DNA: TGTGCCAGCAGTTCTTCAGGCGTTGGAGCAACTAATGAAAAACTGTTTTTT

D: TRBD1
J: TRBJ1-2
V: TRBV7-8
size: .
CDR3: CASSVNRDRDGYTF
DNA: TGTGCCAGCAGCGTAAACCGGGACAGGGATGGCTACACCTTC

D: .
J: TRBJ2-7
V: TRBV7-9
size: few
CDR3: CASSLAFTGTEQYF
DNA: TGTGCCAGCAGCTTAGCGTTTACAGGGACCGAGCAGTACTTC

D: .
J: TRBJ2-7
V: TRBV7-9
size: .
CDR3: CASSLVQSLDSYEQYF
DNA: TGTGCCAGCAGCTTAGTGCAAAGCCTGGACTCCTACGAGCAGTACTTC

D: .
J: TRBJ1-3
V: TRBV5-1
size: .
CDR3: CASSLAGTSGNTIYF
DNA: TGCGCCAGCAGCTTGGCTGGGACGTCTGGAAACACCATATATTTT

D: TRBD1
J: TRBJ1-2
V: TRBV6-1
size: few
CDR3: CASSEWETGGNYGYTF
DNA: TGTGCCAGCAGTGAATGGGAGACAGGGGGTAACTATGGCTACACCTTC

D: .
J: TRBJ2-3
V: TRBV21-1
size: .
CDR3: CASSKVPGCFTDTQYF
DNA: TGTGCCAGCAGCAAAGTACCGGGCTGCTTCACAGATACGCAGTATTTT

D: TRBD2
J: TRBJ2-1
V: TRBV20-1
size: few
CDR3: CSARTGTSVNEQFF
DNA: TGCAGTGCTAGAACCGGGACTAGCGTCAATGAGCAGTTCTTC

D: TRBD1
J: TRBJ2-3
V: TRBV11-2
size: .
CDR3: CASSFGDRNTDTQYF
DNA: TGTGCCAGCAGCTTTGGGGACAGAAACACAGATACGCAGTATTTT

D: TRBD2
J: TRBJ2-1
V: TRBV7-9
size: .
CDR3: CASSFQAGDHNEQFF
DNA: TGTGCCAGCAGCTTTCAAGCGGGGGACCACAATGAGCAGTTCTTC

D: TRBD2
J: TRBJ2-5
V: TRBV20-1
size: few
CDR3: CSADLAGGPGETQYF
DNA: TGCAGTGCAGACTTAGCGGGAGGGCCCGGGGAGACCCAGTACTTC

D: .
J: TRBJ1-1
V: TRBV4-1
size: .
CDR3: CASSHVGGRTEAFF
DNA: TGCGCCAGCAGCCATGTTGGGGGAAGGACTGAAGCTTTCTTT

D: TRBD1
J: TRBJ2-5
V: TRBV28
size: .
CDR3: CATRDRAYWETQYF
DNA: TGTGCCACCCGGGACAGGGCGTATTGGGAGACCCAGTACTTC

D: TRBD2
J: TRBJ2-1
V: TRBV4-1
size: many
CDR3: CASSRTSAYNEQFF
DNA: TGCGCCAGCAGCCGGACTAGCGCCTACAATGAGCAGTTCTTC